Sequencing of this TCR beta chain was carried out in a study of vaccination and CD4 T cells after COVID-19. Study-wide context: Subjects got two shots of BNT162b2 or mRNA-1273 vaccine.

Study-level points and caveats: Convalescent patients had a median about 86% of post-vaccine SARS-CoV-2-reactive clones that were detected only after vaccination, not before it.

A word on this clonotype: The antigen is unknown.

V lost 0 bases and J 1 base, leaving 7 bases between the germline ends. This CDR3 comprises 14 residues. Germline V gene lookup returns CDR1 SGHRS and CDR2 YFSETQ. Sequenced with the Oncomine TCR Beta short-read assay was DNA taken from cultured CD4+ T cells. In TCRdb, the PCR reads were re-called with MiXCR into one record per CDR3 protein. The sample includes about 16,000 distinct CDR3 sequences, approximately 35% of them seen just once. Treatment indicated: approximately 9-day PBMC culture with coronavirus spike peptide pools or control peptides (ViraFEST assay). The sequence was collected from a human donor who received a COVID-19 vaccine. The J gene is TRBJ1-1, the V gene TRBV5-1; D gene uncertain. The sequenced sample was CD4+ T cells from blood, cultured in vitro, obtained before SARS-CoV-2 vaccination. The CDR3 sequence: CASSLARRNTEAFF. The CDR3 DNA is TGCGCCAGCAGCTTGGCCCGGAGGAACACTGAAGCTTTCTTT.